One sample yielded the 4 T cell receptor beta chains listed below, sequenced in a study of post-analysis software for immune sequencing data. General observations from the study: About five TRBV segments occurring more often in patients than controls included TRBV5-6, TRBV5-1 and TRBV20-1.

These receptors' targets are unknown. cDNA libraries for TCR beta contained unique molecular identifiers. TCRdb re-called the PCR reads with MiXCR, one entry per CDR3 protein. The table has a few hundred thousand distinct CDR3 sequences, roughly 34% seen once. Sample: blood. The receptors come from a girl aged 2 to 17 with multiple sclerosis.

V is TRBV24-1 and J is TRBJ1-2, with D tentatively TRBD1 (5 bases). V was cut by 3 bases and J by 7 bases, with 17 bases left in between. The CDR3 length is 15 residues. Germline loops: CDR1 KGHDR, CDR2 SFDVKD. CDR3 in amino acids: CATSDSGRALGGYTF. CDR3 DNA sequence: TGTGCCACCAGTGATAGCGGCAGGGCCCTAGGTGGCTACACCTTC.

This clonotype showed up just a few times. This chain uses TRBV3-1 with TRBJ2-4; 11 nucleotides match TRBD2. Germline V gene sequence: CDR1 LGHDT, CDR2 YNNKEL (reference sequence). J was trimmed by 13 bases and V by 4 bases; bases with no gene match: 6. This CDR3 spans 13 amino acids. CDR3 protein: CASSLSGGEEQYF. The CDR3 nucleotides are TGTGCCAGCAGCCTTAGCGGGGGGGAGGAGCAGTACTTC.

This chain joins TRBV3-1 and TRBJ2-7, with D unresolved. CDR1 and CDR2 from the germline V gene are LGHDT and YNNKEL (reference sequence). V shed 3 bases and J shed 2 bases, with 17 bases lying between them. This CDR3 has 16 residues. CDR3 nucleotides: TGTGCCAGCAGCCATGGGCTGGCAGCAGCTGCCTACGAGCAGTACTTC. Translating gives CASSHGLAAAAYEQYF.

The J gene is TRBJ2-3, the V gene TRBV5-1, with D possibly being TRBD2 (6 bases). Germline values: CDR1 SGHRS, CDR2 YFSETQ. The CDR3 runs 16 residues. Trimming pared 0 bases from V and 3 bases from J, leaving 14 bases between. CDR3 residues: CASSLGTRGGTDTQYF. CDR3 DNA sequence: TGCGCCAGCAGCTTGGGTACCCGCGGAGGGACAGATACGCAGTATTTT.